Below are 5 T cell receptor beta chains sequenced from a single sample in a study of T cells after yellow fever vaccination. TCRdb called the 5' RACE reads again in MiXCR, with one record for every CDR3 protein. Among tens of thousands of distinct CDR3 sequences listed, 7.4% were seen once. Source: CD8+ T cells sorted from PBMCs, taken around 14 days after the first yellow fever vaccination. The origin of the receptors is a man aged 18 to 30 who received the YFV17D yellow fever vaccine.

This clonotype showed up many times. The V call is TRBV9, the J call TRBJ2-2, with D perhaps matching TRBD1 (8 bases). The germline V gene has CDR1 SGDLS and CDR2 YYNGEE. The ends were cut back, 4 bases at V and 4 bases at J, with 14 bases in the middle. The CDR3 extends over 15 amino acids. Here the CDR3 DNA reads TGTGCCAGCAGCCCCACAGGGGGGGGCACCGGGGAGCTGTTTTTT. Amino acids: CASSPTGGGTGELFF.

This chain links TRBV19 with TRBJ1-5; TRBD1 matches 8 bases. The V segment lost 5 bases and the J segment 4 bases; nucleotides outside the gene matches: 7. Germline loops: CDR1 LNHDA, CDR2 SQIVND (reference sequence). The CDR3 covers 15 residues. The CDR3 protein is CASSSGGRANQPQHF. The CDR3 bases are TGTGCCAGTAGTTCAGGGGGCAGGGCGAATCAGCCCCAGCATTTT.

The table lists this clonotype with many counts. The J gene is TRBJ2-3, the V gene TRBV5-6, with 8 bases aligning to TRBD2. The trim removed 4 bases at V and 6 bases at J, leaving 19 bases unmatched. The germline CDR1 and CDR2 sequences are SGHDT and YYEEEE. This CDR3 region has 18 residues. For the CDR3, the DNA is TGTGCCAGCAGCATCACTCCCGGGCGGGGGGTATCTGAGGATACGCAGTATTTT. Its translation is CASSITPGRGVSEDTQYF.

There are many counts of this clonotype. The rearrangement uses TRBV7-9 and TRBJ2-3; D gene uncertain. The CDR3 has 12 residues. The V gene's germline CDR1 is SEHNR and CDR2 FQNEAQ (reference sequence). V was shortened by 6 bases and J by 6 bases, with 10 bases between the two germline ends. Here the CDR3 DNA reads TGTGCCAGCAGTCAGATCATGGATACGCAGTATTTT. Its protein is CASSQIMDTQYF. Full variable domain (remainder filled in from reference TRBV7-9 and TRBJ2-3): DTGVSQNPRHKITKRGQNVTFRCDPISEHNRLYWYRQTLGQGPEFLTYFQNEAQLEKSRLLSDRFSAERPKGSFSTLEIQRTEQGDSAMYLCASSQIMDTQYFGPGTRLTVL.

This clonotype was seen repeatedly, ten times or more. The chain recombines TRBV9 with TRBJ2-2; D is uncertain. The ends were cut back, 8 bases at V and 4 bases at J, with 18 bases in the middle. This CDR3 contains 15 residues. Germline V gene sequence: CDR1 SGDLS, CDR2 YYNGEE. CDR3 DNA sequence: TGTGCCAGTGCCGCGCCCCGTTGGGGCACCGGGGAGCTGTTTTTT. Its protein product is CASAAPRWGTGELFF.